Listed here is a single T cell receptor beta chain. This clone was observed a single time. Its antigen is not yet known. The sample holds no much larger clone one base away, and base qualities are not on file. This entry is derived from a study of blood T cell repertoires in COVID-19 (dated by TCRdb to 2020 to 2021). Looking at the study overall: Samples covering the acute and convalescent phases of COVID-19 were provided by collaborators in the United States, Italy and Spain. The material from the prospective study consisted of cDNA or gDNA derived from T cells, B-cell-depleted T cells, or PBMCs. Subjects who had been exposed to COVID-19, were actively infected with it, or had recovered from it provided the deeply sampled blood TCRbeta repertoires that made up the dataset. A freely available public database, intended as a resource for researchers studying the immune response to SARS-CoV-2, is where the repertoires were released. Samples were obtained from the ongoing ImmuneRACE study (first 160 participants) and from 1,254 subjects provided by 6 global collaborators. The sample metadata nearly always contained a de-identified subject ID, COVID-19 status, age in years and sex. Where available, HLA class I and class II types were obtained from metadata supplied by the sample provider rather than from assay-based typing.

The collaborating institutions used their own protocols to collect whole blood in K2EDTA tubes. For TCRbeta analysis, collaborator samples were shipped as frozen whole blood, as isolated PBMCs, or as DNA extracted from either sample type. The immunoSEQ Assay, a bias-controlled multiplex PCR, was used to amplify TCRbeta CDR3 regions from genomic DNA. In the authors' own workflow: The number of nucleated cells in each sample was estimated by amplification of reference gene primers within the assay. To quantify the absolute abundance of each unique TCRbeta CDR3 rearrangement, sequence reads were collapsed and filtered. For each sample, productive Simpson clonality was calculated by taking the square root of Simpson's diversity index across productive rearrangements. TCRdb obtained this table from immuneACCESS and retained in-frame rearrangements with V and J assigned. These tables miss some clones; where compared with another copy, unresolved V genes account for less than half of the shortfall, and the remainder is unexplained. Clone size and V and J calls were adopted from that table, with D and trimming inferred from the DNA. The sample records some 66,000 clones, about 93% of which are singletons. The ten most abundant clones make up roughly 3% of the sample.

Study-wide conclusions, independent of this receptor: Clinical and demographic metadata were provided uncurated, with the amount varying by source and participant.

Via the germline V gene, CDR1 is SGHRS and CDR2 YFSETQ. From the cysteine through the phenylalanine, the CDR3 covers 14 amino acids. Only the CDR3 DNA stays, 42 bases, in frame from base 1. Clipping removes 2 bases from V and 5 bases from J, with 7 as the unmatched junction base count. Sequenced material: peripheral blood. This TCR was recovered from a man in his 70s with active COVID-19. The rearrangement combines TRBV5-1 with TRBJ2-7; 7 bases in the middle match TRBD1. The CDR3 corresponds to CASSLQGSLNEQYF. The nucleotide sequence is given as TGCGCCAGCAGCTTACAGGGGTCCTTAAACGAGCAGTACTTC.